This T cell receptor (beta chain) is from a study of identical twins. Broader study findings: The study found that models underestimated out-of-frame TCR alpha sharing in monozygotic twins. These conclusions were based on statistical analysis (cross-sectional, not following the same donors).

cDNA carried unique molecular identifiers, and a universal primer site was added by template switching. TCRdb passed the 5' RACE reads through MiXCR, listing each CDR3 protein once. The table includes 350,000 to 450,000 distinct CDR3 sequences, around 20% detected once. This clonotype was counted only a few times. Its matching antigen is unknown. Germline V gene lookup returns CDR1 SGHAT and CDR2 FQNNGV. This CDR3 has 18 amino acids. With V trimmed by 5 bases and J by 0 bases, 12 bases remained unmatched. The source is a man aged 45-65 years in good health. The sequencing input was naive T cells sorted from blood. V usage is TRBV11-2 and J usage is TRBJ2-2; 7 positions agree with TRBD2. The CDR3 loop is CASSPGRGLRPNTGELFF. In nucleotides, the CDR3 is TGTGCCAGCAGCCCAGGGAGGGGACTGCGACCGAACACCGGGGAGCTGTTTTTT.